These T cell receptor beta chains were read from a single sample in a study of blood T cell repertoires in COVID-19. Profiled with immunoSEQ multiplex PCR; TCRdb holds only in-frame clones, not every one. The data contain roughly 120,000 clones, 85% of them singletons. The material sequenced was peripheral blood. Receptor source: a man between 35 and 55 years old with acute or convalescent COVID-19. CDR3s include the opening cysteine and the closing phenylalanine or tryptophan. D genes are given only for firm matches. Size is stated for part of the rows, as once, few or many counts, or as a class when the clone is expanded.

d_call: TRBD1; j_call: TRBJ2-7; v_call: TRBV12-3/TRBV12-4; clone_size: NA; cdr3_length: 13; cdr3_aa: CASSPRGLREQYF; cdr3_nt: TGTGCCAGCAGTCCTAGGGGGCTTCGGGAGCAGTACTTC
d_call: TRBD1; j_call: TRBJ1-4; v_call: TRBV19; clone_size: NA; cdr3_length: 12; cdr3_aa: CASRQGNEKLFF; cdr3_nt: TGTGCCAGCCGACAGGGGAATGAAAAACTGTTTTTT
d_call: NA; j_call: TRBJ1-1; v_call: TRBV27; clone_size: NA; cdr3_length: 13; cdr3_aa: CASSLPGGHEAFF; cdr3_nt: TGTGCCAGCAGTCTCCCGGGGGGTCACGAAGCTTTCTTT
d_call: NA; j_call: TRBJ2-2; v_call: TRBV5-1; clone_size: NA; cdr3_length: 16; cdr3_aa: CASSFGEMIRAGELFF; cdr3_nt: TGCGCCAGCAGCTTCGGGGAGATGATTCGAGCCGGGGAGCTGTTTTTT
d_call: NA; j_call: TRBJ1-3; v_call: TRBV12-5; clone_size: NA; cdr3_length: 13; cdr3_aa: CGISRGSGNTIYF; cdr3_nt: TGTGGTATTTCAAGGGGCTCTGGAAACACCATATATTTT
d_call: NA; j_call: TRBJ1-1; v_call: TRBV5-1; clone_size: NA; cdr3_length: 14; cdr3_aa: CASSLGTGNTEAFF; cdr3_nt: TGCGCCAGCAGCTTGGGGACTGGAAACACTGAAGCTTTCTTT
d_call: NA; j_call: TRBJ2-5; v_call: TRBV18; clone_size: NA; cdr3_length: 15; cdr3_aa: CASSPTLGAQETQYF; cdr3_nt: TGTGCCAGCTCACCAACCCTGGGGGCACAAGAGACCCAGTACTTC
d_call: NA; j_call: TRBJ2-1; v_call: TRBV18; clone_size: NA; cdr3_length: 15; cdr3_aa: CASSARGGPDNEQFF; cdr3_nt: TGTGCCAGCTCCGCACGTGGTGGGCCCGACAATGAGCAGTTCTTC
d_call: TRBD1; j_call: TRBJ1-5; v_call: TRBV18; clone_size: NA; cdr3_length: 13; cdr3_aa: CAGQGELNQPQHF; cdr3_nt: TGTGCGGGACAGGGGGAACTCAATCAGCCCCAGCATTTT
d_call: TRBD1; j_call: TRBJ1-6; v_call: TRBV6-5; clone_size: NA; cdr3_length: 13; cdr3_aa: CASRGQGHSPLHF; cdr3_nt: TGTGCCAGCAGGGGACAGGGCCATTCACCCCTCCACTTT
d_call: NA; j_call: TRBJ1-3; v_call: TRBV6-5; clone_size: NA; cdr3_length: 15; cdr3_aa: CARTRGNWAGNTIYF; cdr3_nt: TGTGCCAGAACTCGGGGGAATTGGGCTGGAAACACCATATATTTT
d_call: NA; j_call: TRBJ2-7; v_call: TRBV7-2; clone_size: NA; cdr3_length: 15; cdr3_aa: CASTYTPGLTYEQYF; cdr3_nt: TGTGCCAGCACTTACACGCCGGGACTCACCTACGAGCAGTACTTC
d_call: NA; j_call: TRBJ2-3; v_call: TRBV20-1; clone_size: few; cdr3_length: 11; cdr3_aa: CSARFTDTQYF; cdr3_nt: TGCAGTGCCCGGTTCACAGATACGCAGTATTTT
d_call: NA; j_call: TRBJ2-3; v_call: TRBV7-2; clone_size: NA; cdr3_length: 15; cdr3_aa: CASSSSGAPGNTQYF; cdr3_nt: TGTGCCAGCAGCTCCTCGGGAGCCCCGGGGAATACGCAGTATTTT
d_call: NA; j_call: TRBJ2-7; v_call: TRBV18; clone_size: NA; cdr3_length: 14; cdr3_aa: CASSLERTSYEQYF; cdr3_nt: TGTGCCAGCTCACTGGAGCGGACCTCCTACGAGCAGTACTTC
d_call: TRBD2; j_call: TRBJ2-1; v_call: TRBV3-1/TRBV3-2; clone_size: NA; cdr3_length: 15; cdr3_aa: CASSPVAGAYNEQFF; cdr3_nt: TGTGCCAGCAGTCCTGTAGCGGGAGCCTACAATGAGCAGTTCTTC
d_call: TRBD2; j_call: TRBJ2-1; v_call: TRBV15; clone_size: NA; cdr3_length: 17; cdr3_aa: CATSRDRGLAGIGEQFF; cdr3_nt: TGTGCCACCAGCAGAGATCGGGGACTAGCGGGGATCGGTGAGCAGTTCTTC
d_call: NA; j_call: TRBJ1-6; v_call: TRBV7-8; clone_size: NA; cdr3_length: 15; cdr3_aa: CASSLGQGGNSPLHF; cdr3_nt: TGTGCCAGCAGCTTAGGGCAGGGTGGTAATTCACCCCTCCACTTT
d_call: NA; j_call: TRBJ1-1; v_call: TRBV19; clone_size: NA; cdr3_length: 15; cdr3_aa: CASSMPSLTGYEAFF; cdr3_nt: TGTGCCAGTAGTATGCCCAGCCTAACGGGATACGAAGCTTTCTTT
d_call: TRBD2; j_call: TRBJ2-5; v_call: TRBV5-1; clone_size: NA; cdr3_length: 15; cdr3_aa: CASSPRAGGGETQYF; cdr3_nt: TGCGCCAGCAGCCCTCGGGCGGGAGGGGGTGAGACCCAGTACTTC
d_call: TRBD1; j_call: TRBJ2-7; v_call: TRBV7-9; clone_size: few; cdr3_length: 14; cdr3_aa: CASSFGTGGDEQYF; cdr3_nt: TGTGCCAGCAGCTTTGGGACAGGGGGCGACGAGCAGTACTTC
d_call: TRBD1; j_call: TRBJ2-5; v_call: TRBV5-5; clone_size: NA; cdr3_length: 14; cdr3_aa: CASRKGQAPTTQYF; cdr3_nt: TGTGCCAGCAGGAAGGGACAGGCCCCAACGACCCAGTACTTC
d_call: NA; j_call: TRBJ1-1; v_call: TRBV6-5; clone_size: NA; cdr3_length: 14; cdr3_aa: CASSYSRIGLGAFF; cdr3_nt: TGTGCCAGCAGTTACTCGCGCATTGGTCTCGGGGCTTTCTTT
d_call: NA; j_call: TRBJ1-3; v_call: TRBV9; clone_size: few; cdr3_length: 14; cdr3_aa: CASSVRGSGNTIYF; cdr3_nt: TGTGCCAGCAGCGTTCGGGGATCTGGAAACACCATATATTTT
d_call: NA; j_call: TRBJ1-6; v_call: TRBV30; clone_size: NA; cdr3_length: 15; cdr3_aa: CAWSVGSSYNSPLHF; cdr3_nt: TGTGCCTGGAGTGTTGGGAGCTCCTATAATTCACCCCTCCACTTT
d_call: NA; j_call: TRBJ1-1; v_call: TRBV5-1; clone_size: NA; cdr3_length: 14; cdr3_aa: CASSPREGWTEAFF; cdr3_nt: TGCGCCAGCAGCCCACGGGAGGGGTGGACTGAAGCTTTCTTT
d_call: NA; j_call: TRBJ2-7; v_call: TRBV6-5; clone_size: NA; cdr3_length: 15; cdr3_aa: CASERGGSLNYEQYF; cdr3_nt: TGTGCCAGCGAAAGGGGGGGGAGCCTGAACTACGAGCAGTACTTC
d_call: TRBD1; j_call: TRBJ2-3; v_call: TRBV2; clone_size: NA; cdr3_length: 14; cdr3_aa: CASSAGTGKVTQYF; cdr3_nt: TGTGCCAGCAGTGCGGGGACAGGGAAGGTTACGCAGTATTTT
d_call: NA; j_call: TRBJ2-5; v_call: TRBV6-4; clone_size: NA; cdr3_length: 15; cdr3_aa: CASSDRQGGGETQYF; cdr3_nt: TGTGCCAGCAGTGACCGACAAGGGGGGGGAGAGACCCAGTACTTC
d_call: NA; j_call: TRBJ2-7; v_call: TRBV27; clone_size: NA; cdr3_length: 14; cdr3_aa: CASSPGTNPYEQYF; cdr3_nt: TGTGCCAGCAGCCCCGGGACAAACCCTTACGAGCAGTACTTC
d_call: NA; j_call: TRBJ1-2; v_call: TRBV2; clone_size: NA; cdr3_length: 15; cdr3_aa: CASRDPGRQAWGYTF; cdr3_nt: TGTGCCAGCCGTGACCCCGGCAGGCAGGCGTGGGGCTACACCTTC
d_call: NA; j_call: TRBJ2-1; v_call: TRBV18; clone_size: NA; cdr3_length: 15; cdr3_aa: CASSPPSGGHNEQFF; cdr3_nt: TGTGCCAGCTCACCACCATCAGGAGGCCACAATGAGCAGTTCTTC
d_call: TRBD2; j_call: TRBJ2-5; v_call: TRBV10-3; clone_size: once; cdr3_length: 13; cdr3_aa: CAISGTRSETQYF; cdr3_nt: TGTGCCATCAGTGGGACTAGATCTGAGACCCAGTACTTC
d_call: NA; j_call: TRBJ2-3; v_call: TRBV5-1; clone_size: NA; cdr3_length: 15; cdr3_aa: CASSLGRVGTDTQYF; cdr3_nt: TGCGCCAGCAGCTTGGGACGGGTCGGCACAGATACGCAGTATTTT
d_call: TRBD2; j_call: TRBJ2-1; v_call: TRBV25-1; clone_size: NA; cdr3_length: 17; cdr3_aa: CASSPPGLAGGYNEQFF; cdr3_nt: TGTGCCAGCAGTCCCCCGGGACTAGCGGGGGGGTACAATGAGCAGTTCTTC
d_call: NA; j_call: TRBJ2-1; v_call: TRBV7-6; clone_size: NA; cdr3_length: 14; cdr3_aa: CASSLRTSSGEQFF; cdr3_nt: TGTGCCAGCAGCTTACGAACCAGTAGCGGTGAGCAGTTCTTC
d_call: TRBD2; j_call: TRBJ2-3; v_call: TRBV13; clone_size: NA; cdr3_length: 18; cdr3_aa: CASSSYLGLAGGSDTQYF; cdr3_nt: TGTGCCAGCAGCTCATACTTGGGACTAGCGGGGGGTTCAGATACGCAGTATTTT
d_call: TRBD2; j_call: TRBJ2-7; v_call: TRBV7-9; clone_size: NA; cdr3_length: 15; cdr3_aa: CASSGGREGRYEQYF; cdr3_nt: TGTGCCAGCAGCGGGGGGCGGGAGGGCCGTTACGAGCAGTACTTC
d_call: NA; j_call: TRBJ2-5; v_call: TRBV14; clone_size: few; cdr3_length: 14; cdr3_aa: CASSPLSLVETQYF; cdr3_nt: TGTGCCAGCAGCCCCCTCTCACTTGTCGAGACCCAGTACTTC
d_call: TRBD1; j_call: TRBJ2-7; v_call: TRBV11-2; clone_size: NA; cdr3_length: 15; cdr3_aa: CASSRGGTGGREQYF; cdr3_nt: TGTGCCAGCAGCAGAGGGGGGACAGGGGGTCGCGAGCAGTACTTC
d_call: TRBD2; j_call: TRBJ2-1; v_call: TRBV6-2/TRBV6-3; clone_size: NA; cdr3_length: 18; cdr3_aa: CASSPRLSGGSFYNEQFF; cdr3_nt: TGTGCCAGCAGTCCCCGGTTAAGCGGGGGGTCTTTTTACAATGAGCAGTTCTTC
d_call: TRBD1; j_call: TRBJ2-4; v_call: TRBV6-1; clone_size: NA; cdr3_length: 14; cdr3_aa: CASTRLDRGHIQYF; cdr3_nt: TGTGCCAGCACCCGACTGGACAGGGGACACATTCAGTACTTC
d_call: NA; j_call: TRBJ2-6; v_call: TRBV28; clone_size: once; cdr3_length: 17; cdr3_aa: CASSLLGRIAGANVLTF; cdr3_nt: TGTGCCAGCAGTTTATTGGGCCGGATCGCTGGGGCCAACGTCCTGACTTTC
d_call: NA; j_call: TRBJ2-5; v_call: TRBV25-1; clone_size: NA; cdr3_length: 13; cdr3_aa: CASSVAAKETQYF; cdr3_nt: TGTGCCAGCAGTGTAGCTGCCAAAGAGACCCAGTACTTC
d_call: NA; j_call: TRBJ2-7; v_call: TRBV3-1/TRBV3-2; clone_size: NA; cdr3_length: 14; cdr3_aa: CASSQVGPSYEQYF; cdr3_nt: TGTGCCAGCAGCCAAGTGGGCCCGTCCTACGAGCAGTACTTC
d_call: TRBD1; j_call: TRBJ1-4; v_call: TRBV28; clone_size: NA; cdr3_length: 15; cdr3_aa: CASSLLTGGNEKLFF; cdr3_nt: TGTGCCAGCAGTTTGTTGACAGGGGGAAATGAAAAACTGTTTTTT
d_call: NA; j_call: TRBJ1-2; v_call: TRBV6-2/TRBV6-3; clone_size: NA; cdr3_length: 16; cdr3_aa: CASSSTGGRGHYGYTF; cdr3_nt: TGTGCCAGCAGTTCCACCGGCGGGAGGGGTCACTATGGCTACACCTTC
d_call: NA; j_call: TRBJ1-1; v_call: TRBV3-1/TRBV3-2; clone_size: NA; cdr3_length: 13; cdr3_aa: CASSLLPSAEAFF; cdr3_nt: TGTGCCAGCAGCCTCCTTCCTAGCGCTGAAGCTTTCTTT
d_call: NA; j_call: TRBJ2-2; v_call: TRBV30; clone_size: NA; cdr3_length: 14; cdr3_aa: CAWSWQAPTGELFF; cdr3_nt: TGTGCCTGGTCCTGGCAGGCACCGACCGGGGAGCTGTTTTTT
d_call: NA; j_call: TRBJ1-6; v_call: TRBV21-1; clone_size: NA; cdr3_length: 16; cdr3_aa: CASSSWTGSYNSPLHF; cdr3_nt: TGTGCCAGCAGCAGCTGGACAGGATCCTATAATTCACCCCTCCACTTT
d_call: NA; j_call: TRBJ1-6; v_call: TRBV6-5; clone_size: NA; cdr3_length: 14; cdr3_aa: CASRPAGYNSPLHF; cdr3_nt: TGTGCCAGCAGGCCCGCGGGGTATAATTCACCCCTCCACTTT
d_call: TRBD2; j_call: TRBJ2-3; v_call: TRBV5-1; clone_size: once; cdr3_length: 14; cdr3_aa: CASSLQTSVNTQYF; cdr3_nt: TGCGCCAGCAGCTTGCAGACTAGCGTGAATACGCAGTATTTT
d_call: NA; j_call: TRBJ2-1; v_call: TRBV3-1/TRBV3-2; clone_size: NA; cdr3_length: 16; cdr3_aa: CASSQGYSRSYNEQFF; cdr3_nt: TGTGCCAGCAGCCAAGGTTACAGCCGCTCCTACAATGAGCAGTTCTTC